The entry that follows covers one T cell receptor (beta chain) sequence. Its target is unknown. An end of the junction differs from the germline gene, which may be a read error. The sample is drawn from a study of blood T cells in healthy people across ages. Study-level points and caveats: Donor CMV infection status was unknown, possibly confounding age-related changes in expanded clonotypes.

Germline V gene sequence: CDR1 LGHNA, CDR2 YNFKEQ. This CDR3 has 12 amino acids. It was with a sample-barcoded 5' primer and a J-beta primer mix that a second PCR of roughly 7 to 12 cycles was run. TCRdb passed the 5' RACE reads through MiXCR, listing each CDR3 protein once. The table shows over a million distinct CDR3 sequences, with about 45% occurring only once. V is TRBV4-2 and J is TRBJ1-2; perhaps TRBD1 as D (5 bases). This receptor was taken from a woman between 18 and 29 years old in good health. The specimen sequenced was blood. The CDR3 protein is CARSQEGYGYTF. The CDR3 DNA sequence: TGTGCCAGAAGCCAAGAGGGGTATGGCTACACCTTC.